This T cell receptor beta chain was documented in a study of OX40 agonist ivuxolimab in advanced cancers. TCRdb keeps only in-frame clones here, not all; method: immunoSEQ multiplex PCR. The table shows approximately 97,000 clones, with around 85% occurring only once. Germline trimming cut 3 bases from V and 5 bases from J; bases unmatched to any gene: 9. The CDR3 is 16 residues long. From germline, CDR1 is SGHRS and CDR2 YFSETQ. This chain links TRBV5-1 with TRBJ1-2; 11 bases are a match to TRBD1. The clonotype comes from an adult with an advanced solid tumor such as melanoma, head and neck, liver or kidney cancer. Sequences were derived from CD4+ or CD8+ T cells sorted from blood, sampled in a trial of the OX40 agonist ivuxolimab. The chain's CDR3 is CASSWAPGQGDYGYTF. CDR3 nucleotides: TGCGCCAGCAGCTGGGCCCCGGGACAGGGGGATTATGGCTACACCTTC.